This T cell receptor beta chain was identified during a study of beta chain features in type 1 diabetes. Study-level results: Type 1 diabetes patients showed a moderate but significant shortening of TCRB CDR3s in all four CD4+ subsets. Reduced insertions and increased deletions marked VDJ junctions in type 1 diabetes patients. Sequencing used cDNA, and cells with high TCR expression could therefore be over-represented.

Via the markers CD45RO/CCR7/CD25/CD127/CD95/CD27, stem cell-like memory, regulatory, central memory and naive CD4+ cells were sorted. The whole isolated RNA underwent reverse transcription, so sequencing captured expressed TCRB transcripts. The method was immunoSEQ multiplex PCR; TCRdb's version includes in-frame clones alone and lacks a portion of them. The sample lists about 700,000 clones; about an eighth were seen once. The CDR3 is 12 residues long. The V gene's germline CDR1 is SNHLY and CDR2 FYNNEI. V lost 5 bases to trimming and J lost 13 bases, with 15 bases between them. As regards this clone: Its antigen is unknown.

The sequencing input was naive CD4+ T cells from blood. V gene TRBV2 combines with J gene TRBJ2-4; D is possibly TRBD2 (6 bases). This TCR came from a man aged 18-30 years with type 1 diabetes. The CDR3 coding sequence is TGTGCCAGCAGTAGAGGGGACTCGGGACAGTACTTC. Residues: CASSRGDSGQYF.